A selection of T cell receptor beta chains follows, all from one sample in a study of graft-versus-host responses after intestinal transplantation. Here immunoSEQ multiplex PCR was the method, and the copy in TCRdb shows in-frame clones only, minus some. The sample yields around 90,000 clones, 80% to 95% seen once. These receptors have no identified antigens. Source: unstimulated CD4+ T cells sorted from spleen or lymph node cells, taken before intestinal transplant. The receptor source for this set is a human donor who received an intestinal transplant. Each CDR3 is given with its conserved first and last residue. The D gene is left open where the match is weak. The size entry is marked missing in some rows and otherwise reads once, few, many or a size class.

TRBV2	-	15	-	TRBJ1-5	CASNVEGPLNQPQHF	TGTGCCAGCAATGTAGAGGGGCCTCTCAATCAGCCCCAGCATTTT
TRBV6-4	-	11	-	TRBJ2-3	CASRPGYTQYF	TGTGCCAGCAGACCGGGATATACGCAGTATTTT
TRBV29-1	TRBD2	15	few	TRBJ2-2	CSVVAGGPVTGELFF	TGCAGCGTAGTAGCGGGAGGGCCCGTCACCGGGGAGCTGTTTTTT
TRBV19	TRBD1	15	-	TRBJ2-5	CASSIWDSSQETQYF	TGTGCCAGTAGTATCTGGGACAGCTCGCAAGAGACCCAGTACTTC
TRBV6-5	-	15	few	TRBJ1-2	CASSYSGRKLYGYTF	TGTGCCAGCAGTTACTCAGGGAGGAAGCTCTATGGCTACACCTTC
TRBV2	TRBD1	16	once	TRBJ2-2	CASSEARQGTTGELFF	TGTGCCAGCAGCGAAGCCCGACAGGGCACCACCGGGGAGCTGTTTTTT
TRBV2	-	11	-	TRBJ2-1	CASVRGNEQFF	TGTGCCAGTGTCCGTGGAAATGAGCAGTTCTTC
TRBV25-1	TRBD1	15	-	TRBJ1-6	CASSEPTGVNSPLHF	TGTGCCAGCAGTGAACCGACAGGGGTGAATTCACCCCTCCACTTT
TRBV19	-	16	-	TRBJ2-4	CASSDTVRLAKNIQYF	TGTGCCAGTAGTGATACAGTCAGATTGGCCAAAAACATTCAGTACTTC
TRBV11-3	-	13	once	TRBJ2-1	CASSPPTRDEQFF	TGTGCCAGCAGCCCCCCAACGAGGGATGAGCAGTTCTTC
TRBV6-5	TRBD2	15	-	TRBJ2-7	CASSPLSGSIYEQYF	TGTGCCAGCAGTCCTCTAAGCGGGAGTATTTACGAGCAGTACTTC
TRBV19	TRBD1	14	-	TRBJ1-2	CASSQGAENYGYTF	TGTGCCAGTAGTCAGGGGGCGGAGAACTATGGCTACACCTTC
TRBV28	-	15	-	TRBJ1-6	CASSPTGGTYSPLHF	TGTGCCAGCAGCCCGACGGGGGGAACGTATTCACCCCTCCACTTT
TRBV18	-	15	-	TRBJ1-1	CASSPLSDPNTEAFF	TGTGCCAGCTCACCACTATCCGATCCGAACACTGAAGCTTTCTTT
TRBV5-1	-	13	-	TRBJ1-1	CASSLSGNLEAFF	TGCGCCAGCAGCTTGAGTGGGAATTTAGAAGCTTTCTTT
TRBV29-1	-	14	-	TRBJ2-7	CSVGQGGGSGEQYF	TGCAGCGTTGGCCAAGGAGGGGGATCGGGAGAGCAGTACTTC
TRBV7-2	TRBD1	15	once	TRBJ2-1	CASSFDRGNYNEQFF	TGTGCCAGCAGCTTCGACAGGGGGAATTACAATGAGCAGTTCTTC
TRBV28	-	13	-	TRBJ2-7	CASTPTVKDEQYF	TGTGCCAGCACCCCGACAGTGAAGGACGAGCAGTACTTC
TRBV19	TRBD1	17	-	TRBJ2-7	CASSEAGQGQGGYEQYF	TGTGCCAGTAGTGAGGCGGGACAGGGTCAAGGAGGATACGAGCAGTACTTC
TRBV11-2	-	16	-	TRBJ2-3	CASSLGTTGGVSTQYF	TGTGCCAGCAGCTTAGGGACAACCGGCGGGGTCAGTACGCAGTATTTT
TRBV11-2	-	18	-	TRBJ2-7	CASSYPLGGRGYYYEQYF	TGTGCCAGCAGCTATCCCCTTGGGGGGAGAGGGTACTACTACGAGCAGTACTTC
TRBV19	-	14	-	TRBJ1-1	CASSITRTNTEAFF	TGTGCCAGTAGTATAACACGTACGAACACTGAAGCTTTCTTT
TRBV6-6	-	15	-	TRBJ1-2	CASWTHRGESYGYTF	TGTGCCAGCTGGACTCACCGCGGGGAGAGCTATGGCTACACCTTC
TRBV18	-	14	-	TRBJ1-5	CASSPIQENQPQHF	TGTGCCAGCTCACCAATACAGGAGAATCAGCCCCAGCATTTT
TRBV6-1	-	12	-	TRBJ1-2	CASSEAYYGYTF	TGTGCCAGCAGTGAAGCTTACTATGGCTACACCTTC
TRBV10-3	-	13	-	TRBJ1-5	CAISAQGHQPQHF	TGTGCCATCAGTGCACAGGGACATCAGCCCCAGCATTTT
TRBV19	-	14	-	TRBJ2-1	CASSIATRENEQFF	TGTGCCAGTAGTATTGCGACCCGGGAAAATGAGCAGTTCTTC
TRBV28	-	13	-	TRBJ2-3	CAGRRDPTDTQYF	TGTGCCGGCCGGAGGGATCCCACAGATACGCAGTATTTT
TRBV6-5	-	13	-	TRBJ1-5	CASCNRDVQPQHF	TGTGCCAGCTGTAATAGGGATGTTCAGCCCCAGCATTTT
TRBV12-1	-	15	-	TRBJ1-1	CASRPREGRDTEAFF	TGTGCCAGCAGACCACGTGAGGGTAGGGACACTGAAGCTTTCTTT
TRBV2	TRBD1	15	-	TRBJ1-5	CASSIDRVSNQPQHF	TGTGCCAGCAGTATAGACAGGGTGAGCAATCAGCCCCAGCATTTT
TRBV27	TRBD1	15	-	TRBJ2-7	CASSNSGTGSYEQYF	TGTGCCAGCAGTAACTCCGGGACAGGGAGCTACGAGCAGTACTTC
TRBV7-7	TRBD1	16	-	TRBJ2-5	CASSFGTGGASETQYF	TGTGCCAGCAGCTTCGGGACAGGGGGGGCCTCAGAGACCCAGTACTTC
TRBV7-6	TRBD2	15	-	TRBJ2-1	CASSPRTSRYNEQFF	TGTGCCAGCAGCCCCCGGACTAGCCGGTACAATGAGCAGTTCTTC
TRBV28	TRBD2	15	-	TRBJ2-1	CASGTSGSSYNEQFF	TGTGCCAGCGGCACTAGCGGGAGCTCCTACAATGAGCAGTTCTTC
TRBV7-9	-	15	-	TRBJ2-5	CASSLLGTPGETQYF	TGTGCCAGCAGTTTACTCGGGACACCAGGAGAGACCCAGTACTTC
TRBV10-3	TRBD1	14	-	TRBJ2-7	CAISRDRGVYEQYF	TGTGCCATCAGTAGAGACAGGGGGGTATACGAGCAGTACTTC
TRBV27	TRBD1	15	-	TRBJ1-1	CASSLSRDRGTEAFF	TGTGCCAGCAGTTTATCACGGGACAGGGGGACTGAAGCTTTCTTT
TRBV27	-	16	-	TRBJ2-3	CASSSPYRTSIGTQYF	TGTGCCAGCAGTTCCCCCTATCGGACATCCATAGGTACGCAGTATTTT
TRBV27	-	16	-	TRBJ2-5	CASSSTGRGGKETQYF	TGTGCCAGCAGTTCCACAGGGAGAGGGGGAAAAGAGACCCAGTACTTC
TRBV27	TRBD1	13	-	TRBJ1-2	CASRRGQGGGYTF	TGTGCCAGTAGAAGGGGTCAGGGGGGCGGCTACACCTTC
TRBV28	-	15	few	TRBJ1-2	CASSFEIDGRGGYTF	TGTGCCAGCAGTTTTGAGATCGACGGGAGGGGGGGCTACACCTTC
TRBV7-7	TRBD1	14	-	TRBJ1-2	CASSPSTGEDGYTF	TGTGCCAGCAGCCCATCGACAGGGGAGGATGGCTACACCTTC
TRBV5-6	-	18	-	TRBJ1-3	CASSLVGIQTGSGNTIYF	TGTGCCAGCAGCTTGGTGGGGATACAGACAGGCTCTGGAAACACCATATATTTT
TRBV6-5	TRBD1	15	-	TRBJ1-4	CASSFSTGEEEKLFF	TGTGCCAGCAGTTTTTCCACAGGGGAGGAAGAAAAACTGTTTTTT
TRBV7-2	-	11	-	TRBJ1-1	CASSFRVLAFF	TGTGCCAGCAGCTTTCGTGTTCTGGCTTTCTTT